This T cell receptor beta chain was documented in a study of metastatic and nonmetastatic thyroid tumors. About the study: Repertoires from blood and tumor or nodule tissue of malignant and benign thyroid patients were compared.

This clone occurred many times. The antigen is undetermined. The entire patient cohort was treatment-naive prior to thyroid surgery. Study-wide results and limits: Across blood and tumor, TCR beta diversity in malignant thyroid tumors was reportedly significantly higher than in benign nodules.

In the source study's methods: The study built a papillary thyroid cancer distant-metastasis classifier from CDR3 differences across clinicopathological groups. TCRdb called clones again from the PCR reads with MiXCR. It is TCRdb's table, rather than the study itself, that gives the V and J calls and clone size. Seen here are 11,000 to 15,000 clones, about a quarter observed once, and the top ten hold approximately 8%. Germline assignment: CDR1 SGHVS and CDR2 FQNEAQ. The CDR3 loop spans 14 amino acids. V lost 8 bases, J lost 2 bases, and 4 bases stayed unmatched. The rearrangement joins TRBV7-8 to TRBJ2-3, with 10 bases fitting TRBD2. The receptor was isolated from a female donor with papillary thyroid cancer or a benign thyroid nodule (not recorded which). Some clones in this sample may be carry-over from other donors' samples. Sequenced input: blood. The CDR3 is CASVSGRVTDTQYF. The DNA of the CDR3 is TGTGCCAGCGTAAGCGGGAGGGTCACAGATACGCAGTATTTT.